One sample yielded the 5 T cell receptor beta chains listed below, sequenced in a study of blood T cell repertoires in COVID-19. Clones were sequenced by immunoSEQ multiplex PCR, and TCRdb holds only the in-frame ones, with some missing. The repertoire includes nearly 110,000 clones, under 90% of them detected once, and about 14% sits in the top ten. The source material was peripheral blood. The source is a woman aged 55-75 years with acute or convalescent COVID-19.

CDR3 sequence: CASSLGDLGQGRGYTF. The CDR3 DNA sequence: TGCGCCAGCAGCTTGGGAGATCTCGGACAGGGGAGGGGCTACACCTTC. The gene calls are TRBV5-1 and TRBJ1-2, with 9 bases that match TRBD1. Germline V gene lookup returns CDR1 SGHRS and CDR2 YFSETQ. J was trimmed by 8 bases and V by 0 bases; bases with no gene match: 11. The CDR3 has 16 residues.

The V call is TRBV24-1, the J call TRBJ2-1; 7 nucleotides agree with TRBD2. The J segment lost 5 bases and the V segment lost 3 bases, leaving 9 bases of the junction unmatched. Germline assignment: CDR1 KGHDR and CDR2 SFDVKD. The CDR3 sequence is 16 residues long. CDR3 sequence (DNA): TGTGCCACCAGTGATAGAAGCGGGGACCCTCACAATGAGCAGTTCTTC. It encodes CATSDRSGDPHNEQFF.

Only one count was recorded for this clone. The rearrangement joins TRBV5-1 to TRBJ2-2, with D hard to call. Germline CDR1 and CDR2: SGHRS and YFSETQ. CDR3 length equals 13 residues. V lost 2 bases and J lost 6, with 8 bases in between. The CDR3 loop is CASSFVRAGELFF. CDR3 nucleotide sequence: TGCGCCAGCAGCTTCGTTCGGGCCGGGGAGCTGTTTTTT.

The genes are TRBV2 and TRBJ1-6; a possible D gene is TRBD1 (5 bases). Germline V gives CDR1 SNHLY, CDR2 FYNNEI. This CDR3 is built from 15 residues. Between the trimmed V and J ends, which lost 5 bases and 3 bases, there was a span of 11 bases. The CDR3 DNA is TGTGCCAGCAGTCCAGACAGACACTATAATTCACCCCTCCACTTT. Encoded protein: CASSPDRHYNSPLHF.

The J gene is TRBJ2-4, the V gene TRBV27; 11 positions match TRBD2. This CDR3 comprises 17 residues. V lost 6 bases to trimming and J lost 0 bases; unmatched junction nucleotides: 7. Germline lookup yields CDR1 MNHEY and CDR2 SMNVEV (reference sequence). Here the CDR3 DNA reads TGTGCCAGCAGGTCCGGGACTAGCGGACTAGCCAAAAACATTCAGTACTTC. It specifies CASRSGTSGLAKNIQYF.